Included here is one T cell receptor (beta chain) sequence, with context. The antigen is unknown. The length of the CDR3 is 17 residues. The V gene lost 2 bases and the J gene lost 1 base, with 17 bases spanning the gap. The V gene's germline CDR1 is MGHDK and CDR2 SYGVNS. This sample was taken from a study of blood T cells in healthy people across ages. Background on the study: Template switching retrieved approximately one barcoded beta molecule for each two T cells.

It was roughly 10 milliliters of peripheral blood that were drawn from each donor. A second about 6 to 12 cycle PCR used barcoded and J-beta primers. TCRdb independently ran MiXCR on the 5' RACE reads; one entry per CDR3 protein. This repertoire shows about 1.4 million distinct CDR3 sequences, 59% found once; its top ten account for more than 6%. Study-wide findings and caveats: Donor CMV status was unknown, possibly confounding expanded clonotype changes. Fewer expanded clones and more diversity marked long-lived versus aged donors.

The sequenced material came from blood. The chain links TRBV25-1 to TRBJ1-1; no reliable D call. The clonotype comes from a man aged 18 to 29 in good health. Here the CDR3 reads CASSEPGGQGWNTEAFF. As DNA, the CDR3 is TGTGCCAGCAGTGAACCAGGCGGCCAAGGTTGGAACACTGAAGCTTTCTTT.